The 26 T cell receptor beta chains reported below all come from one sample, sequenced in a study of identical twins. Each CDR3 protein gets one entry after TCRdb re-called the 5' RACE reads with MiXCR. The sample records 200,000 to 250,000 distinct CDR3 sequences, around 8.1% being singletons. These same data were also listed under a study on yellow fever vaccine responses in identical twins.

Sequencing was performed on memory (CD45RO+) T cells sorted from blood. The receptors derive from a woman younger than 30 in good health.

This clonotype was counted a few times. The rearrangement uses TRBV3-1 and TRBJ2-1, with 11 bases fitting TRBD2. With V trimmed by 4 bases and J by 3 bases, 5 bases remained unmatched. This CDR3 contains 16 residues. Germline CDR1 and CDR2: LGHDT and YNNKEL (reference sequence). CDR3 sequence reads: CASSLRTSGGYNEQFF. In DNA, the CDR3 is TGTGCCAGCAGCCTAAGAACTAGCGGGGGCTACAATGAGCAGTTCTTC.

This clonotype was detected a few times. The chain employs TRBV20-1 and TRBJ2-1; 9 nucleotides match TRBD2. Germline CDR1 reads DFQATT; CDR2 reads SNEGSKA (reference sequence). The CDR3 runs to 16 residues. V lost 3 bases to trimming and J lost 7 bases; unmatched junction nucleotides: 13. This CDR3 is CSASPRLAGKNNEQFF. The CDR3 nucleotides read TGCAGTGCTAGTCCCCGCCTAGCGGGAAAGAATAATGAGCAGTTCTTC.

The rearrangement joins TRBV20-1 to TRBJ1-2; 8 nucleotides agree with TRBD1. V trimming: 3 bases; J trimming: 8 bases; junction bases outside the gene matches: 8. Germline V gene sequence: CDR1 DFQATT, CDR2 SNEGSKA (reference sequence). The CDR3 is 13 residues long. The DNA for the CDR3 is TGCAGTGCTAGGAGGGTCGGGACAGGAGGCTACACCTTC. Translated: CSARRVGTGGYTF.

The rearrangement links TRBV5-1 to TRBJ1-1; D gene uncertain. Trimming took 3 bases from V and 4 from J, leaving 10 bases between them. The CDR3 totals 13 residues. The germline gives CDR1 SGHRS, CDR2 YFSETQ. The DNA for the CDR3 is TGCGCCAGCAGCTCCCAAGGTAGCACTGAAGCTTTCTTT. Translating gives CASSSQGSTEAFF.

This chain connects TRBV21-1 to TRBJ2-1; the table's D gene call, TRBD1, was not cross checked with the DNA. TRBV21-1 is a pseudogene. The CDR3 spans 14 residues. The CDR3 is CASSFGGIYNEQFF. DNA of the CDR3: TGTGCCAGCAGCTTCGGGGGGATATACAATGAGCAGTTCTTC.

This clonotype has at least ten counts. J is TRBJ2-5 and V is TRBV5-1; D is uncertain. This CDR3 contains 11 residues. The germline V gene has CDR1 SGHRS and CDR2 YFSETQ. V was shortened by 2 bases and J by 4 bases, with 3 bases between the two germline ends. The CDR3 region has the DNA TGCGCCAGCAGCTTACTAGAGACCCAGTACTTC. Protein product: CASSLLETQYF. The variable domain in full, completed from reference TRBV5-1 and TRBJ2-5, reads KAGVTQTPRYLIKTRGQQVTLSCSPISGHRSVSWYQQTPGQGLQFLFEYFSETQRNKGNFPGRFSGRQFSNSRSEMNVSTLELGDSALYLCASSLLETQYFGPGTRLLVL.

The chain combines TRBV10-2 with TRBJ2-5; 7 bases match TRBD1. The junction had 4 bases not matched to a gene; V was cut back by 4 bases and J by 5 bases. This CDR3 spans 13 amino acids. CDR1 and CDR2 from the germline V gene are WSHSY and SAAADI. In nucleotides, the CDR3 is TGCGCCAGCAGTGGACAGGGATGGGAGACCCAGTACTTC. Amino acids: CASSGQGWETQYF.

This clonotype has a handful of counts. The V and J genes are TRBV14 and TRBJ1-1, with TRBD1 as a possible D gene (5 bases). V dropped 1 base and J dropped 0 bases, with 9 bases sitting between them. Germline loops: CDR1 SGHDN, CDR2 FVKESK. This CDR3 is built from 15 residues. For the CDR3, the DNA is TGTGCCAGCAGCCAAGTTGGGGGGGTGAACACTGAAGCTTTCTTT. Translating it yields CASSQVGGVNTEAFF.

This clonotype was observed a few times. The DNA of the CDR3 is TGCGCCAGCAGCTTGATGGGGTCGGACACCGGGGAGCTGTTTTTT. Amino acids: CASSLMGSDTGELFF. The chain employs TRBV5-1 and TRBJ2-2; D unresolved. CDR1 and CDR2 (germline): SGHRS, YFSETQ. V was shortened by 1 base and J by 3 bases, with 10 bases between the two germline ends. This CDR3 contains 15 residues.

The sample holds a few counts of this clonotype. The chain is built from TRBV11-2 and TRBJ1-4; the D is unclear. The CDR3 contains 13 residues. The V end was cut by 1 base, the J end by 4 bases, with 4 bases between. Per the germline V gene, CDR1 is SGHAT and CDR2 is FQNNGV. The chain's CDR3 is CASSLVLNEKLFF. The CDR3 DNA follows: TGTGCCAGCAGCTTAGTACTTAATGAAAAACTGTTTTTT.

V is TRBV6-2 or TRBV6-3 and J is TRBJ1-5; D ambiguous. The germline V gene has CDR1 MNHEY and CDR2 SVGEGT. Deletions cut 6 bases from V and 3 bases from J, with 9 bases between. The CDR3 spans 13 residues. DNA for the CDR3: TGTGCCAGCAGAGGACGGATCAATCAGCCCCAGCATTTT. The encoded protein is CASRGRINQPQHF.

The chain uses TRBV18 and TRBJ2-7; D possibly corresponds to TRBD2 (5 bases). The length of the CDR3 is 16 residues. Trimming cost V 3 bases and J 7 bases, with 22 bases left between them. CDR1 is KGHSH and CDR2 is LQKENI in the germline V gene. The CDR3 nucleotides are TGTGCCAGCTCACCTAAAGGGTCGAGGGCGTCTAGGGAGCAGTACTTC. This translates into CASSPKGSRASREQYF.

This clonotype was found many times. The chain carries TRBV12-3 or TRBV12-4 and TRBJ2-2; unclear D gene. The CDR3 totals 13 residues. V shed 5 bases and J shed 5 bases, with 9 bases lying between them. The CDR3 loop reads CASSQWETGELFF. The CDR3 DNA follows: TGTGCCAGCAGTCAATGGGAAACCGGGGAGCTGTTTTTT.

Comments on this clonotype: At one end the junction does not follow the germline gene, possibly because of a read error. The chain recombines TRBV10-1 with TRBJ2-3, with TRBD2 matching over 8 bases. The CDR3 sequence is 15 residues long. Per germline, CDR1 WNHNN and CDR2 SYGVQD (reference sequence). CDR3 sequence (DNA): TGCGCTAGCAGTGGTGGACTAGCAGTTTCAGATACGCAGTATTTT. Translated, it gives CASSGGLAVSDTQYF.

The chain is built from TRBV3-1 and TRBJ2-7; 8 bases map to TRBD2. The germline V gene encodes CDR1 LGHDT and CDR2 YNNKEL (reference sequence). This CDR3 contains 15 residues. The V segment lost 2 bases and the J segment 2 bases; nucleotides outside the gene matches: 5. In DNA form, the CDR3 reads TGTGCCAGCAGCCAATTCCACGGGGGGGCCTACGAGCAGTACTTC. This gives the protein CASSQFHGGAYEQYF.

The rearrangement joins TRBV6-2 or TRBV6-3 to TRBJ2-6, with 12 bases matching TRBD2. Germline V gene lookup returns CDR1 MNHEY and CDR2 SVGEGT. This CDR3 region has 20 residues. With 2 bases clipped from V and 0 bases from J, the junction kept 8 bases outside the gene matches. The CDR3, as DNA: TGTGCCAGCAGTTACGGCCGACTAGCGGGAGTAAGCTCTGGGGCCAACGTCCTGACTTTC. It specifies CASSYGRLAGVSSGANVLTF.

This clonotype was seen a few times. V is TRBV12-3 or TRBV12-4 and J is TRBJ2-5; 8 nucleotides line up with TRBD2. Trimming took 0 bases from V and 3 from J; bases not matched to a gene: 3. There are 15 residues in the CDR3. DNA of the CDR3: TGTGCCAGCAGTTTAGCTAGCGGGACTAAAGAGACCCAGTACTTC. Translated: CASSLASGTKETQYF.

This clonotype was counted only a few times. CDR3 in amino acids: CSARVGEGLSYNSPLHF. The CDR3 bases are TGCAGTGCTAGAGTTGGGGAGGGGCTCTCCTATAATTCACCCCTCCACTTT. The rearrangement links TRBV20-1 to TRBJ1-6, with D maybe TRBD1 (5 bases). The CDR3 length is 17 residues. Trimming stripped 1 base from V and 0 bases from J, with 13 bases between. The germline gives CDR1 DFQATT, CDR2 SNEGSKA (reference sequence).

This clonotype has a count of ten or more. The chain carries TRBV6-1 and TRBJ2-4, with D possibly being TRBD1 (7 bases). Deletions cut 7 bases from V and 6 bases from J, with 16 bases between. CDR3 size: 14 residues. CDR1 is MNHNS and CDR2 is SASEGT in the germline V gene. The CDR3: CASTDAGTANIQYF. The CDR3 DNA reads TGTGCCAGCACTGACGCGGGGACAGCAAACATTCAGTACTTC.

This clonotype was seen only a few times. CDR3 coding DNA: TGTGCCACCAGCAGAGATCGGGTGGTTGGGCAGCCCCAGCATTTT. It is translated as CATSRDRVVGQPQHF. This sequence joins TRBV15 and TRBJ1-5; D gene ambiguous. Germline-derived CDR1 and CDR2 are LNHNV and YYDKDF (reference sequence). V gave up 0 bases and J gave up 7 bases, with 13 bases separating them. The CDR3 is made up of 15 amino acids.

In its sample, this clonotype was seen a few times. The chain recombines TRBV2 with TRBJ2-1; 10 bases align to TRBD2. CDR1 is SNHLY, CDR2 FYNNEI, per germline. The CDR3 sequence is 16 residues long. The ends lost 2 bases at V and 7 bases at J; junction bases unmatched: 8. The CDR3 DNA follows: TGTGCCAGCAGTGAAACGGCTAGCGGGAGTAAAAATGAGCAGTTCTTC. Residues: CASSETASGSKNEQFF.

There are many counts of this clonotype. CDR3 region: CASSLKTGSEQYF. CDR3 in DNA: TGTGCCAGCAGCTTGAAGACAGGGTCCGAGCAGTACTTC. The chain recombines TRBV7-9 with TRBJ2-7, with 7 bases that match TRBD1. The CDR3 has 13 residues. Germline V gene lookup returns CDR1 SEHNR and CDR2 FQNEAQ (reference sequence). V gave up 3 bases and J gave up 6 bases; unmatched junction bases: 5. Full variable domain (outside the CDR3, taken from reference TRBV7-9 and TRBJ2-7): DTGVSQNPRHKITKRGQNVTFRCDPISEHNRLYWYRQTLGQGPEFLTYFQNEAQLEKSRLLSDRFSAERPKGSFSTLEIQRTEQGDSAMYLCASSLKTGSEQYFGPGTRLTVT.

This clonotype was observed a few times. The rearrangement joins TRBV20-1 to TRBJ2-3, with TRBD1 matching 10 bases. V dropped 1 base and J dropped 0; count of bases not matched to a gene: 10. Germline assignment: CDR1 DFQATT and CDR2 SNEGSKA (reference sequence). This CDR3 spans 18 amino acids. The CDR3 DNA sequence: TGCAGTGCTAGAGCCGCCCGGACAGGGGGTCTAAGCACAGATACGCAGTATTTT. It yields the protein CSARAARTGGLSTDTQYF.

This clonotype has only a few counts. This rearrangement joins TRBV12-3 or TRBV12-4 to TRBJ2-4; 9 nucleotides align to TRBD2. CDR3 length: 16 amino acids. Trimming took 5 bases from V and 3 from J; bases not matched to a gene: 8. CDR3 region: CASSRGGREGKNIQYF. Written as DNA, the CDR3 is TGTGCCAGCAGTCGAGGTGGGCGGGAGGGCAAAAACATTCAGTACTTC.

This clonotype showed up just a few times. V gene TRBV21-1 combines with J gene TRBJ2-5. TRBV21-1 is classified as a pseudogene. This CDR3 has 14 residues. In DNA form, the CDR3 reads TGTGCCAGCAGCAACCCGCCTTTGAAAGAGACCCAGTACTTC. It translates to CASSNPPLKETQYF.

V gene TRBV6-2 or TRBV6-3 combines with J gene TRBJ2-1; 8 bases map to TRBD2. The length of the CDR3 is 19 residues. J gave up 4 bases and V 0 bases, and 14 bases lay outside the gene matches. Germline lookup yields CDR1 MNHEY and CDR2 SVGEGT. The CDR3 reads CASSYSGTSGSFGYNEQFF. The DNA of the CDR3 is TGTGCCAGCAGTTACTCGGGGACTAGTGGATCTTTCGGGTACAATGAGCAGTTCTTC.